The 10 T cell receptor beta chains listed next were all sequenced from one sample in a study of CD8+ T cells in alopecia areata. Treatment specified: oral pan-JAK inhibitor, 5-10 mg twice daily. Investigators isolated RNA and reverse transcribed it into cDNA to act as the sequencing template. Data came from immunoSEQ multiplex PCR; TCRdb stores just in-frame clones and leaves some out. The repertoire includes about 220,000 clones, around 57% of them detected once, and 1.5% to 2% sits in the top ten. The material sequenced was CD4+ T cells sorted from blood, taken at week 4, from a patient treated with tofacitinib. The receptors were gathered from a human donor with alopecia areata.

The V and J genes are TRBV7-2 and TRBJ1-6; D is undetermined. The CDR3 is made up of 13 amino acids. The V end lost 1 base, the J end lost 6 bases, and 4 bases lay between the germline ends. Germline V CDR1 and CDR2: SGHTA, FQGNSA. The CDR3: CASSLEGNSPLHF. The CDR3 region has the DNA TGTGCCAGCAGCTTAGAGGGTAATTCACCCCTCCACTTT. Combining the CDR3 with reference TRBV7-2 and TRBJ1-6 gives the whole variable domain GAGVSQSPSNKVTEKGKDVELRCDPISGHTALYWYRQSLGQGLEFLIYFQGNSAPDKSGLPSDRFSAERTGGSVSTLTIQRTQQEDSAVYLCASSLEGNSPLHFGNGTRLTVT.

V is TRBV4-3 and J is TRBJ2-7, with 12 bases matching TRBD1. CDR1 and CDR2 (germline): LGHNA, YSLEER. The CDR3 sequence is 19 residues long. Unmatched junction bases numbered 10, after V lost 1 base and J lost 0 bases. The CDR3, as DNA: TGCGCCAGCAGCCAAGTTGCGGGACAGGGGGCGTTTGGCTCCTACGAGCAGTACTTC. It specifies CASSQVAGQGAFGSYEQYF.

The CDR3 loop is CASSVELRTEDGYTF. CDR3 sequence (DNA): TGTGCCAGCAGCGTTGAACTTCGGACCGAGGATGGCTACACCTTC. The V gene is TRBV9, the J gene TRBJ1-2; D ambiguous. Germline V gene data show CDR1 as SGDLS and CDR2 as YYNGEE. The CDR3 has 15 residues. The V end was cut by 2 bases, the J end by 6 bases, with 17 bases between.

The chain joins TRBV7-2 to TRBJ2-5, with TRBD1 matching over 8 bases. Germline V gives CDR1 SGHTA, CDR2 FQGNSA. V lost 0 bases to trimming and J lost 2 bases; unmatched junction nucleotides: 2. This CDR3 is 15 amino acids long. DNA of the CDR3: TGTGCCAGCAGCTTAGCCGGGACAGGACAAGAGACCCAGTACTTC. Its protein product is CASSLAGTGQETQYF. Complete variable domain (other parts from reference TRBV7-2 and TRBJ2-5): GAGVSQSPSNKVTEKGKDVELRCDPISGHTALYWYRQSLGQGLEFLIYFQGNSAPDKSGLPSDRFSAERTGGSVSTLTIQRTQQEDSAVYLCASSLAGTGQETQYFGPGTRLLVL.

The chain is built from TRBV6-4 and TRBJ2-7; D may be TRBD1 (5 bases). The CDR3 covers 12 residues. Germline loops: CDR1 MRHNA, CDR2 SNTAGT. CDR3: CTPRTPSYEQYF. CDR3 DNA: TGTACCCCAAGGACACCGTCCTACGAGCAGTACTTC.

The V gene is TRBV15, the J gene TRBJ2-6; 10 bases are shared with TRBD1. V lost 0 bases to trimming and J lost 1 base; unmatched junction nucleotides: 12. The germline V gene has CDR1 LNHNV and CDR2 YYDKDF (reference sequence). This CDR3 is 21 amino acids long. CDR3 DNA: TGTGCCACCAGCAGAGAATCATCATTTGGGACAGGGGTGTCTGGGGCCAACGTCCTGACTTTC. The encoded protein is CATSRESSFGTGVSGANVLTF.

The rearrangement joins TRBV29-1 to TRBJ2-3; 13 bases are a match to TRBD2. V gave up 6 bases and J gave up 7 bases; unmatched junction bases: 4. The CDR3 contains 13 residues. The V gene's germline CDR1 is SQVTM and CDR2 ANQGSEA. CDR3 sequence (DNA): TGCAGCGTCCCCGGGACTAGCGGGAATACGCAGTATTTT. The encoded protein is CSVPGTSGNTQYF.

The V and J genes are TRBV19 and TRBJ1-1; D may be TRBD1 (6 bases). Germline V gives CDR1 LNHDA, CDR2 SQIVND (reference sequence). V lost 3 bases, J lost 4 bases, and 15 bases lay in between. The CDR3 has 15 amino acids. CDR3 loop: CASSIKTGRSTEAFF. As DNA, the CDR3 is TGTGCCAGTAGTATCAAGACAGGTCGGAGCACTGAAGCTTTCTTT.

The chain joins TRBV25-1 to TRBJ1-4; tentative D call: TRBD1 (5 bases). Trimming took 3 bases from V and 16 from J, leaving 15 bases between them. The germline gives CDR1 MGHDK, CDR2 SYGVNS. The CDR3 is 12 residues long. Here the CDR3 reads CASSDGVAGAFF. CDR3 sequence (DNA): TGTGCCAGCAGTGACGGGGTTGCCGGGGCGTTTTTT.

CDR3 DNA sequence: TGCAGCGTTGCCGGGGGAGCCGGAGCTTTCTTT. It encodes CSVAGGAGAFF. The V and J genes are TRBV29-1 and TRBJ1-1; D perhaps matches TRBD1 (5 bases). CDR3 length equals 11 residues. Per the germline V gene, CDR1 is SQVTM and CDR2 is ANQGSEA. V lost 4 bases and J 10 bases, leaving 13 bases between the germline ends.